Here is one T cell receptor beta chain with its context. This may stem from a read error, because a much larger clone lies one nucleotide away. With 5 bases removed from V and 0 bases from J, the gap between germline ends came to 3 bases. Germline V lookup: CDR1 LGHDT, CDR2 YNNKEL (reference sequence). The CDR3 runs to 12 residues. These data come from a study of blood T cell repertoires in COVID-19. Study context: COVID-19 samples, acute and convalescent, were from the United States, Italy and Spain. The cDNA or gDNA used as material had been derived from T cells, B-cell-depleted T cells, or PBMCs.

Per the authors' pipeline: Amplification with reference gene primers provided the estimates of nucleated cell counts. The assay was immunoSEQ multiplex PCR, and TCRdb's table has in-frame clones only and misses some. D and trimming come from the DNA, and the V and J calls and clone size come from that table. The sample contains 210,000 or so clones, 78% of which appear only once. The rearrangement links TRBV3-1 (or the pseudogene TRBV3-2) to TRBJ2-3; no clear D. The TCR was taken from a woman of 80 years or more with active or convalescent COVID-19. The source material was peripheral blood. The CDR3 DNA reads TGTGCCAGCAGCTATAGCACAGATACGCAGTATTTT. It specifies CASSYSTDTQYF.